This T cell receptor (beta chain) was captured by sequencing in a study of shared clonotypes between healthy human individuals. Genomic DNA of every subset was divided equally among multiple immunoSEQ plates. Sequencing was performed with immunoSEQ multiplex PCR; in TCRdb, only in-frame clones are kept and a portion is missing. Found here are over 100,000 clones, 68% of them singletons; the top ten hold roughly 24%. Details on this clone: What it binds is not known.

Study outcomes and limitations: Sharing across a few donors was seen in 4% to 6.5% of naive CD4 clonotypes. The sampled material consisted only of blood, and tissue repertoires are likely to differ.

V lost 0 bases and J 7 bases, leaving 13 bases between the germline ends. Germline V gene data show CDR1 as SGDLS and CDR2 as YYNGEE. The CDR3 sequence is 14 residues long. The source is a woman aged 30 to 39 in good health. Material for sequencing was memory CD8+ T cells sorted from blood. The subset was: CD45RO+ cells pooled with CCR7-negative TemRA cells. J is TRBJ1-1 and V is TRBV9, with D possibly matching TRBD1 (6 bases). This CDR3 is CASSVAGGQNEAFF. CDR3 DNA sequence: TGTGCCAGCAGCGTAGCTGGGGGGCAAAATGAAGCTTTCTTT. Variable domain in full (rest from reference TRBV9 and TRBJ1-1): DSGVTQTPKHLITATGQRVTLRCSPRSGDLSVYWYQQSLDQGLQFLIQYYNGEERAKGNILERFSAQQFPDLHSELNLSSLELGDSALYFCASSVAGGQNEAFFGQGTRLTVV.